The rows below give T cell receptor beta chains drawn from one sample of a study of somatic mutations in cytotoxic T cells in rheumatoid arthritis. Assay: immunoSEQ multiplex PCR; the TCRdb copy retains only in-frame clones and omits some. This sample has around 4,000 clones, with about 80% found just once. The specimen was CD8+ T cells sorted from blood. These receptor sequences come from a woman aged 60-75 years with rheumatoid arthritis. CDR3s include the opening cysteine and the closing phenylalanine or tryptophan. D genes are given only for firm matches. A row's size may be missing; if present it is once, few, many or a size class.

. | TRBJ1-4 | . | TRBV28 | CASSFAGRSWKLFF | TGTGCCAGCAGTTTTGCAGGGCGGTCGTGGAAACTGTTTTTT
once | TRBJ1-6 | TRBD1 | TRBV9 | CASSRQGSSPLHF | TGTGCCAGCAGCCGACAGGGTAGTTCACCCCTCCACTTT
. | TRBJ1-5 | TRBD1 | TRBV2 | CASSWDSDSNQPQHF | TGTGCCAGCAGTTGGGACAGTGATAGCAATCAGCCCCAGCATTTT
. | TRBJ2-5 | TRBD2 | TRBV4-2 | CASSQGEGLAGAETQYF | TGTGCCAGCAGCCAAGGAGAGGGACTAGCGGGGGCAGAGACCCAGTACTTC
. | TRBJ2-5 | . | TRBV7-9 | CASSFGGEETQYF | TGTGCCAGCAGCTTCGGGGGAGAAGAGACCCAGTACTTC
. | TRBJ1-1 | . | TRBV27 | CASMGGGRLNTEAFF | TGTGCCAGCATGGGTGGGGGGAGATTGAACACTGAAGCTTTCTTT
. | TRBJ1-4 | TRBD1 | TRBV7-2 | CASSLADRGREKLFF | TGTGCCAGCAGCTTAGCGGACAGGGGACGCGAAAAACTGTTTTTT
. | TRBJ1-1 | . | TRBV4-1 | CASSPSFGSTTNTEAFF | TGCGCCAGCAGCCCGAGCTTCGGGTCTACAACGAACACTGAAGCTTTCTTT
. | TRBJ2-7 | . | TRBV27 | CASRTGVATIYEQYF | TGTGCCAGCAGGACCGGGGTAGCGACGATCTACGAGCAGTACTTC
. | TRBJ2-4 | . | TRBV14 | CASSQGRSVGAKNIQYF | TGTGCCAGCAGCCAGGGGAGGTCGGTTGGGGCCAAAAACATTCAGTACTTC
. | TRBJ2-1 | . | TRBV5-6 | CASSEYPNEQFF | TGTGCCAGCAGCGAGTACCCTAATGAGCAGTTCTTC
. | TRBJ2-3 | . | TRBV4-1 | CASSQDGGADTQYF | TGCGCCAGCAGCCAAGACGGAGGGGCAGATACGCAGTATTTT
. | TRBJ2-1 | . | TRBV4-1 | CASSQESRGGDSYNEQFF | TGCGCCAGCAGCCAAGAATCGAGGGGGGGAGACTCCTACAATGAGCAGTTCTTC
. | TRBJ2-5 | TRBD2 | TRBV7-7 | CASSKRLAQQETQYF | TGTGCTAGCAGCAAGCGACTAGCGCAACAAGAGACCCAGTACTTC